This T cell receptor beta chain is drawn from a study of blood T cell repertoires in COVID-19. Study-wide background: Collection of acute and convalescent COVID-19 samples took place in the United States, Italy and Spain. Sources were T cells, B-cell-depleted T cells, or PBMCs; the material itself was cDNA or gDNA.

The CDR3 totals 15 residues. Germline assignment: CDR1 MNHEY and CDR2 SMNVEV (reference sequence). V lost 3 bases to trimming and J lost 0 bases, with 10 bases between them. Per the original data handling: Reference gene primer amplification gave nucleated cell count estimates. Using immunoSEQ multiplex PCR, the repertoire was profiled, and TCRdb retains in-frame clones only, with some absent. The V and J calls and clone size were taken over from that table, and D and trimming were inferred from the DNA. The data hold tens of thousands of clones, with roughly 88% observed a single time. This chain joins TRBV27 and TRBJ2-3; D is perhaps TRBD2 (7 bases). The sequencing input was peripheral blood. The TCR comes from a woman aged 80 or over with active or convalescent COVID-19. Here the CDR3 DNA reads TGTGCCAGCAGTTTGGGGGGGCTTAGCACAGATACGCAGTATTTT. Translating gives CASSLGGLSTDTQYF.